This T cell receptor beta chain was observed in a study of blood T cells in healthy people across ages. This clonotype was picked up one time. Antigen specificity is unknown. Using a J-beta primer mix together with a sample-barcoded 5' primer, a second PCR was run for about 6 to 12 cycles. Researchers report that a template-switch adaptor with 12 random nucleotides tagged each cDNA molecule. Each CDR3 protein is one row after TCRdb ran MiXCR on the 5' RACE reads. The repertoire holds hundreds of thousands of distinct CDR3 sequences, with nearly 60% as singletons. Study-level results: Unsorted PBMCs blocked a conclusive comparison of naive and antigen-experienced cells.

Germline assignment: CDR1 DFQATT and CDR2 SNEGSKA (reference sequence). V was pared by 6 bases and J by 3 bases, with 18 bases between. The CDR3 covers 15 residues. It was ten milliliters of peripheral blood that were drawn from each donor. Each sample had at least 6.5 million PBMCs isolated. This chain uses TRBV20-1 with TRBJ2-1; possibly TRBD2 for D (6 bases). Sequencing used blood. The sequence derives from a man aged 30 to 39 in good health. This CDR3 is CSASDAGRLYNEQFF. For the CDR3, the DNA is TGCAGTGCCTCCGACGCGGGACGTCTCTACAATGAGCAGTTCTTC.